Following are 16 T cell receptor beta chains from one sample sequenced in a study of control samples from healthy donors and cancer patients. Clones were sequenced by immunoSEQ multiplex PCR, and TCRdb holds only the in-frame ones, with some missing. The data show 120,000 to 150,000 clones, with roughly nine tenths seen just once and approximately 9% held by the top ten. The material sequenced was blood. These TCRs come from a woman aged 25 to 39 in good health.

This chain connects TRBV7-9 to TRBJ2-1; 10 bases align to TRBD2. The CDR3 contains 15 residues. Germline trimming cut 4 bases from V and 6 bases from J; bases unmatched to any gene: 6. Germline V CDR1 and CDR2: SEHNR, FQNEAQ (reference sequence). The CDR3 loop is CASSSSGRHLNEQFF. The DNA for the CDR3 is TGTGCCAGCAGCTCTAGCGGGAGACACCTCAATGAGCAGTTCTTC.

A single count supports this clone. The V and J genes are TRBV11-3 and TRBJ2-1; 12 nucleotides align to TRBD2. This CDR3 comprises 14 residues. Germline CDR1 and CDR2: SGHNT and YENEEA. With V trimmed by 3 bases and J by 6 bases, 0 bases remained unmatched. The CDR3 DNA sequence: TGTGCCAGCAGCTTGACTAGCGGGAGCAATGAGCAGTTCTTC. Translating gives CASSLTSGSNEQFF.

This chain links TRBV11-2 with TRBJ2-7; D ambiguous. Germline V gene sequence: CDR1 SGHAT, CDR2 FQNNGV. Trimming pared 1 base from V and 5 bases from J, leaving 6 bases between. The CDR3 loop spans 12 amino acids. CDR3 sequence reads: CASSLVGHEQYF. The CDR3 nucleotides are TGTGCCAGCAGCTTAGTGGGCCACGAGCAGTACTTC.

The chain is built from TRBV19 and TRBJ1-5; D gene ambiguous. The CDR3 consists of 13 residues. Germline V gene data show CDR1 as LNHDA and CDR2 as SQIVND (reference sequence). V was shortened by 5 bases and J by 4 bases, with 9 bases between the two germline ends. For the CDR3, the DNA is TGTGCCAGTAGTTATGCGCATAATCAGCCCCAGCATTTT. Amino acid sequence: CASSYAHNQPQHF.

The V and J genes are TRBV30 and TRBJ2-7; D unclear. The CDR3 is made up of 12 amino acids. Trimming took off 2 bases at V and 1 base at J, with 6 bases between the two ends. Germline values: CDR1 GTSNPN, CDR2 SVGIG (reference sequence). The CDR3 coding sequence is TGTGCCTGGAGTCTCCAATCCTACGAGCAGTACTTC. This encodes CAWSLQSYEQYF. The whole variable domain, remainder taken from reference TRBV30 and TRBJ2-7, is SQTIHQWPATLVQPVGSPLSLECTVEGTSNPNLYWYRQAAGRGLQLLFYSVGIGQISSEVPQNLSASRPQDRQFILSSKKLLLSDSGFYLCAWSLQSYEQYFGPGTRLTVT.

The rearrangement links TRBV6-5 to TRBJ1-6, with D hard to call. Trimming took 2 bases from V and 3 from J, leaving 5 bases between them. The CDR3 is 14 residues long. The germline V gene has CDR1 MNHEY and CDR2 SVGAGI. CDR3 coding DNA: TGTGCCAGCAGTTACCAGGACTATAATTCACCCCTCCACTTT. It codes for CASSYQDYNSPLHF.

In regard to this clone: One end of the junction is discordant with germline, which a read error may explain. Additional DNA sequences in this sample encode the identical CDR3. In DNA, the CDR3 is TGTGCCAGTAGTCCAGGACAGGTTTCCTATGAGCAGTACTTC. Its protein is CASSPGQVSYEQYF. The V call is TRBV19, the J call TRBJ2-7; 7 bases match TRBD1. CDR3 size: 14 residues. Germline V gives CDR1 LNHDA, CDR2 SQIVND (reference sequence).

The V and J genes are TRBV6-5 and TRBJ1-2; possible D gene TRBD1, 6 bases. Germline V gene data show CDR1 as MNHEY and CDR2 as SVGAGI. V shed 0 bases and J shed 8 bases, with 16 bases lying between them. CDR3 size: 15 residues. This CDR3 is CASSYSIQGGGGYTF. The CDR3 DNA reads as TGTGCCAGCAGTTACTCGATACAGGGCGGTGGCGGCTACACCTTC.

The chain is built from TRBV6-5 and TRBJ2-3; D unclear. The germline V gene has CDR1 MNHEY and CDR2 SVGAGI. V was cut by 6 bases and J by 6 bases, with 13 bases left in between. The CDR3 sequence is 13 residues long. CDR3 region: CASSALNSDTQYF. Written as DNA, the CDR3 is TGTGCCAGCAGCGCTCTCAATTCGGATACGCAGTATTTT.

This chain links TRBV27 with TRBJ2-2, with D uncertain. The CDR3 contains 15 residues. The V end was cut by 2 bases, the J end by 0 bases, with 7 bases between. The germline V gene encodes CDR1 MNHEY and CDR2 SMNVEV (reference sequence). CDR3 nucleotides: TGTGCCAGCAGTTTACCCCCTCCGAACACCGGGGAGCTGTTTTTT. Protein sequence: CASSLPPPNTGELFF.

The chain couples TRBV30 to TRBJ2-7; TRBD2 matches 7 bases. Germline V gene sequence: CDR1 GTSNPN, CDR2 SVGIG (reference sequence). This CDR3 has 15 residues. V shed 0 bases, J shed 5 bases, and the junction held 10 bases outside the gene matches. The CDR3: CAWSVGTSEYHEQYF. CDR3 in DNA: TGTGCCTGGAGTGTAGGTACTAGCGAGTACCACGAGCAGTACTTC.

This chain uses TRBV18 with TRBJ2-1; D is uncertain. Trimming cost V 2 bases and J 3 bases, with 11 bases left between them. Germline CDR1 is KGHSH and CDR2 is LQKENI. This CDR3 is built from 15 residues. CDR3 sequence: CASSPGLNNYNEQFF. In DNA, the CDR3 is TGTGCCAGCTCACCAGGGCTGAACAACTACAATGAGCAGTTCTTC.

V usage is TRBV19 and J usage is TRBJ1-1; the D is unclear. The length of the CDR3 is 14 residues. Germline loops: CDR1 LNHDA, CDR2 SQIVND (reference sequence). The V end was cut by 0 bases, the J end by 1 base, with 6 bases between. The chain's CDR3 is CASSIETSNTEAFF. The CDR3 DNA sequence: TGTGCCAGTAGTATAGAAACTTCGAACACTGAAGCTTTCTTT.

The CDR3, as DNA: TGTGCCAGTATCCATAGGAACACTGAAGCTTTCTTT. It translates to CASIHRNTEAFF. V gene TRBV19 combines with J gene TRBJ1-1; D gene ambiguous. The V gene lost 7 bases and the J gene lost 1 base, with 7 bases spanning the gap. Looked up from germline, CDR1 is LNHDA and CDR2 is SQIVND (reference sequence). There are 12 residues in the CDR3.

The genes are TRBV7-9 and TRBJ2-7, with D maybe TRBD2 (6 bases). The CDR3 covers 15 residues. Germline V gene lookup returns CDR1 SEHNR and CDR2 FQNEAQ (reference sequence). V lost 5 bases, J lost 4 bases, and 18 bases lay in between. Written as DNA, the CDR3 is TGTGCCAGCAGCCCGAAAGGCAGGGAGGAGTACGAGCAGTACTTC. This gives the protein CASSPKGREEYEQYF.

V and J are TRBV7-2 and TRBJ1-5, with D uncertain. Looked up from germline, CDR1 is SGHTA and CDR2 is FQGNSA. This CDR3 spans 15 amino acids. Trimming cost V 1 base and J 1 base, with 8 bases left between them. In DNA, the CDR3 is TGTGCCAGCAGCTTAGTTCTAAACAGCAATCAGCCCCAGCATTTT. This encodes CASSLVLNSNQPQHF.